This T cell receptor (beta chain) was documented in a study of T cell changes during pregnancy in multiple sclerosis (dated by TCRdb to the late 2010s). With regard to the full study: Changes in the T cell repertoire over the course of pregnancy were examined in this study in women with multiple sclerosis.

Remarks on this clone: Its antigen remains unidentified. Base qualities are not provided; no much larger clone lies one nucleotide away.

Library preparation was by the immunoSEQ multiplex PCR assay. TCRdb took over this immuneACCESS table, retaining in-frame rearrangements with V and J assigned. Such tables are incomplete; in checked studies, under half of the missing clones stem from an unresolved V gene, and the remainder is unexplained. This sample comprises around 38,000 clones, around 91% of them detected only once. 5% to 6.5% of the sample lies in the top ten. V gives up 0 bases and J gives up 2 bases, and the segment between their germline ends measures 11 bases. The CDR3 numbers 15 residues from cysteine through phenylalanine. This entry keeps only the CDR3 DNA: 45 bases, framed from base 1. The germline V gene specifies SGHDN as CDR1 and FVKESK as CDR2.

Here the chain combines TRBV14 and TRBJ2-7; TRBD2 is a possible D gene, resting on 5 matching bases. The clonotype was recovered from a female donor with multiple sclerosis, enrolled in a pregnancy study. The specimen comprised CD8+ T cells from peripheral blood mononuclear cells, sampled in the second trimester of pregnancy. The CDR3 in this case is CASSQDVGVTYEQYF. The DNA reads as follows: TGTGCCAGCAGCCAAGATGTCGGGGTTACCTACGAGCAGTACTTC.